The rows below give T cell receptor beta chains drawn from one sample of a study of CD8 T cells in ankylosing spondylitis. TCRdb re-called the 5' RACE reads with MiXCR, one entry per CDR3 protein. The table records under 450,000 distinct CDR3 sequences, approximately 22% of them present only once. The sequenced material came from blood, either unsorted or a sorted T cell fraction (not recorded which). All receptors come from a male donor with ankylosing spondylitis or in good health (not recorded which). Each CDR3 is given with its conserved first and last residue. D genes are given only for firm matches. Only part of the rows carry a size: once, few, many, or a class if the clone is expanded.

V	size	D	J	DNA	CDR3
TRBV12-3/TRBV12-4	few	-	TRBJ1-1	TGTGCCAGCAGTTTAGCAGAGGGCAGCCACAACACTGAAGCTTTCTTT	CASSLAEGSHNTEAFF
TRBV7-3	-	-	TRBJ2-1	TGTGCCAGCAGGGGGACTGGGGGCAACAATGAGCAGTTCTTC	CASRGTGGNNEQFF
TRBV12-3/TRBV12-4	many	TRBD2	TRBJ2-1	TGTGCCAGCAGCTTAAGCGGGGGGGCTTTCAATGAGCAGTTCTTC	CASSLSGGAFNEQFF
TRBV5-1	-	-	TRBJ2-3	TGCGCCAGCAGCTTGGATGGGGCCCCAGATACGCAGTATTTT	CASSLDGAPDTQYF
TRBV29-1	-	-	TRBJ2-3	TGCAGCGTTGAATCTCGAGACCAAAGCACAGATACGCAGTATTTT	CSVESRDQSTDTQYF
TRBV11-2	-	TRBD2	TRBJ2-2	TGTGCCAGCAGCTCCGTGGGACTAGCGGGGGGCGCGAACACCGGGGAGCTGTTTTTT	CASSSVGLAGGANTGELFF
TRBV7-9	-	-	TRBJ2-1	TGTGCCAGCAGCGTCCTGCAGGGATACAATGAGCAGTTCTTC	CASSVLQGYNEQFF
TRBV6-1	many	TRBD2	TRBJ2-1	TGTGCCAGCAGTCCACTAGCGGGGGGCTACAATGAGCAGTTCTTC	CASSPLAGGYNEQFF
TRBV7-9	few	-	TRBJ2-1	TGTGCCAGCAGCTTACGCCCTAATGAGCAGTTCTTC	CASSLRPNEQFF
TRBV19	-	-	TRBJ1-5	TGTGCCAGTAGTATCACAGAGTATAGCAATCAGCCCCAGCATTTT	CASSITEYSNQPQHF
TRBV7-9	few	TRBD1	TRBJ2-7	TGTGCCAGCAGCCGTTCGGACAGGGTCTACGAGCAGTACTTC	CASSRSDRVYEQYF
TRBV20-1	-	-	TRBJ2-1	TGCAGTGCTAGAGGTGGGGCAGGGAACTACAATGAGCAGTTCTTC	CSARGGAGNYNEQFF
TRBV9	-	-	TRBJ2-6	TGTGCCAGCAGCGTAGACAGCCCCGGGGCCAACGTCCTGACTTTC	CASSVDSPGANVLTF
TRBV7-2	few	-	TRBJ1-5	TGTGCCAGCAGCTCATTCCTTGGCAGTAGCCAGCCCCAGCATTTT	CASSSFLGSSQPQHF
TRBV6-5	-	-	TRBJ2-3	TGTGCCAGCAGTCACGTCAGGGAATTGACAGATACGCAGTATTTT	CASSHVRELTDTQYF
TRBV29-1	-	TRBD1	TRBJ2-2	TGCAGCGTTGCCGTCAGGACAGGGAAAACCGGGGAGCTGTTTTTT	CSVAVRTGKTGELFF
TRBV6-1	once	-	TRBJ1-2	TGTGCCAGCAGTGATGGACAGCACTATGGCTACACCTTC	CASSDGQHYGYTF
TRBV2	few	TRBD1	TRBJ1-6	TGTGCCAGCAGTGCAGGGGGTCGGACGCATTCACCCCTCCACTTT	CASSAGGRTHSPLHF
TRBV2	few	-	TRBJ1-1	TGTGCCATCACTGAAGCTTTCTTT	CAITEAFF
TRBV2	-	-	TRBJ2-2	TGTGCCAGCAGGGGGGTAGCGGAAACGAACACCGGGGAGCTGTTTTTT	CASRGVAETNTGELFF
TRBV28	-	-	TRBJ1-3	TGTGCCAGCAGTTCCCTGGGTGGAGGGACCTCTGGAAACACCATATATTTT	CASSSLGGGTSGNTIYF
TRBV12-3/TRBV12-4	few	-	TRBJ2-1	TGTGCCAGCAGTTCCACCCCCCTGGGGGAGCAGTTCTTC	CASSSTPLGEQFF
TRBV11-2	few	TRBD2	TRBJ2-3	TGTGCCAGCAGCTTAGAGTGGGCGGGGGGATCCCAAAATACGCAGTATTTT	CASSLEWAGGSQNTQYF
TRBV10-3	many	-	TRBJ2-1	TGTGCCTCCAGTGGACGGGCTGCCGGGTACAATGAGCAGTTCTTC	CASSGRAAGYNEQFF
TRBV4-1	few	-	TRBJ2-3	TGCGCCAGCAGCCAAGAGACGGGGGGCACAGATACGCAGTATTTT	CASSQETGGTDTQYF
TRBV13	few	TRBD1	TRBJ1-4	TGTGCCAGCAGCAAAGGACAGGGGGCTGGTAGTGAAAAACTGTTTTTT	CASSKGQGAGSEKLFF
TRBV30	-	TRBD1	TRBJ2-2	TGTGCGCGACAGGGCAACACCGGGGAGCTGTTTTTT	CARQGNTGELFF
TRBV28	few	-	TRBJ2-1	TGTGCCAGCAGCCCGGACAGACCTTTTATTGAGCAGTTCTTC	CASSPDRPFIEQFF
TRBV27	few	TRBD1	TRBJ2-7	TGTGCCAGCAGCTTCACCCCCGGGACAGCTAAGGGCGAGCAGTACTTC	CASSFTPGTAKGEQYF
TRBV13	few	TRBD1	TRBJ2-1	TGTGCCAGCAGCTCCCATAGAGACAGGGGGCAGATTACCAGGCTCTGGGATGAGCAGTTCTTC	CASSSHRDRGQITRLWDEQFF
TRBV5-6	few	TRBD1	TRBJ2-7	TGTGCCAGCAGCGTACCAGGGGGCCTCGAGCAGTACTTC	CASSVPGGLEQYF
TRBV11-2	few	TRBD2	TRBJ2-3	TGTGCCAGCAGCTTACGGGGGGGGGCCTCGGATACGCAGTATTTT	CASSLRGGASDTQYF
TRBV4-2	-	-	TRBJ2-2	TGTGCCAGCAGCCAAGATCGAACGGGAGCGAACACCGGGGAGCTGTTTTTT	CASSQDRTGANTGELFF
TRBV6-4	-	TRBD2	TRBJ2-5	TGTGCCAGCAGTGCTAGCGGGGGGGGCCAAGAGACCCAGTACTTC	CASSASGGGQETQYF